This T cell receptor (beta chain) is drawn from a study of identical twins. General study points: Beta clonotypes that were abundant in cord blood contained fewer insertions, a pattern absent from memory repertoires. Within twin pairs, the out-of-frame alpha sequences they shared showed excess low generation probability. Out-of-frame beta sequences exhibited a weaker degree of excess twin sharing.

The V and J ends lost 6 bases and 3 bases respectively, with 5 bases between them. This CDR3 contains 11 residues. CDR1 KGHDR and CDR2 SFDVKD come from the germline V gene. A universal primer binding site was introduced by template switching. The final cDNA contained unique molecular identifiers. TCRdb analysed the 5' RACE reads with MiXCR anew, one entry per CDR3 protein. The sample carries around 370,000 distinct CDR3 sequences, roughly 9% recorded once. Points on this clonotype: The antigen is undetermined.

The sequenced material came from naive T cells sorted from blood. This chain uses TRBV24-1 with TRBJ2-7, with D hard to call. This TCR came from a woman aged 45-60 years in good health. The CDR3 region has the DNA TGTGCCACCAGTCTTGGCTACGAGCAGTACTTC. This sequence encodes CATSLGYEQYF.